A selection of T cell receptor beta chains follows, all from one sample in a study of OX40 agonist ivuxolimab in advanced cancers. Sequencing used immunoSEQ multiplex PCR; TCRdb keeps in-frame clones, though not all of them. The sample holds about 100,000 clones, under 95% seen once. Specimen: CD4+ or CD8+ T cells sorted from blood, collected in a trial of the OX40 agonist ivuxolimab. These receptors originate from an adult with an advanced solid tumor such as melanoma, head and neck, liver or kidney cancer. The CDR3 runs from the conserved cysteine through the conserved F or W. D genes are given only for firm matches. A row's size may be missing; if present it is once, few, many or a size class.

15	NA	TRBV6-1	NA	TRBJ2-2	CASRDATKNTGELFF	TGTGCCAGCAGAGATGCGACTAAGAACACCGGGGAGCTGTTTTTT
12	NA	TRBV5-1	NA	TRBJ1-1	CASSFEGTEAFF	TGCGCCAGCAGCTTCGAGGGTACTGAAGCTTTCTTT
14	NA	TRBV7-3	NA	TRBJ2-1	CASSLNSGGNEQFF	TGTGCCAGCAGCTTAAATAGCGGCGGCAATGAGCAGTTCTTC
13	NA	TRBV27	TRBD1	TRBJ1-2	CASSPSTGLGYTF	TGTGCCAGCAGTCCGTCGACAGGGTTAGGCTACACCTTC
15	once	TRBV11-3	NA	TRBJ2-7	CASSPRGDPRNEQYF	TGTGCCAGCAGCCCAAGGGGAGATCCCCGGAACGAGCAGTACTTC
12	once	TRBV2	NA	TRBJ2-3	CASSRDRDTQYF	TGTGCCAGCAGTCGTGACCGAGATACGCAGTATTTT
12	few	TRBV2	NA	TRBJ1-4	CASSEWQEKLFF	TGTGCCAGCAGTGAATGGCAGGAAAAACTGTTTTTT
13	NA	TRBV7-2	NA	TRBJ2-1	CASSSGVYNEQFF	TGTGCCAGCAGCTCCGGGGTTTACAATGAGCAGTTCTTC
16	NA	TRBV5-6	NA	TRBJ2-2	CASSETYHQNTGELFF	TGTGCCAGCAGCGAGACCTACCACCAAAACACCGGGGAGCTGTTTTTT
13	NA	TRBV18	NA	TRBJ2-5	CASSPSVPETQYF	TGTGCCAGCTCACCGAGCGTACCAGAGACCCAGTACTTC
16	NA	TRBV7-9	TRBD2	TRBJ2-1	CASSLEVGLAAREQFF	TGTGCCAGCAGCTTAGAGGTGGGACTAGCAGCCCGCGAGCAGTTCTTC
17	NA	TRBV21-1	NA	TRBJ2-7	CASSKVRGNKLAYEQYF	TGTGCCAGCAGCAAAGTTAGGGGAAACAAGCTGGCCTACGAGCAGTACTTC
13	NA	TRBV19	TRBD1	TRBJ1-2	CASSIRDREGYTF	TGTGCCAGTAGTATCCGGGACAGGGAGGGCTACACCTTC